This T cell receptor (beta chain) was recovered during a study of T cells after yellow fever vaccination. Findings and limits, study-wide: Researchers report a weaker secondary response that nonetheless peaked faster, day 5 versus 15. Researchers cautioned that FACS-sorted repertoires could harbor abundant clonotypes contaminating from the bulk population. Reappearing after the booster were most of the clones from primary vaccination (around 96% CD4, 70% to 90% CD8).

A note on this clonotype: Its antigen is undetermined.

V shed 5 bases and J shed 5 bases, with 15 bases lying between them. The CDR3 runs 14 residues. TCRdb reprocessed the 5' RACE reads with MiXCR, giving one entry per CDR3 protein. This table holds approximately 550,000 distinct CDR3 sequences, about 19% found once. The rearrangement joins TRBV12-3 or TRBV12-4 to TRBJ2-5; D remains ambiguous. The TCR was taken from a man in his thirties or forties who received the YFV17D yellow fever vaccine. Sequences were derived from PBMCs, sampled 15 days after the yellow fever booster vaccination. The CDR3 nucleotides are TGTGCCAGCAGTCCCCCGTTCGGGCCGGAGACCCAGTACTTC. Amino acid sequence: CASSPPFGPETQYF.